A single sample gave rise to the 9 T cell receptor beta chains below, sequenced in a study of graft-versus-host responses after intestinal transplantation. Their antigen targets remain unknown. TCRdb's copy holds only in-frame clones and misses some; the assay was immunoSEQ multiplex PCR. The table records tens of thousands of clones, more than 70% of them present only once. Sequenced here: unstimulated CD4+ T cells sorted from spleen or lymph node cells, sampled before transplant. The receptors come from a human donor who was the organ donor for an intestinal transplant.

The rearrangement links TRBV30 to TRBJ2-7, with TRBD2 matching 7 bases. This CDR3 is 14 amino acids long. Germline V gene data show CDR1 as GTSNPN and CDR2 as SVGIG (reference sequence). The trim removed 0 bases at V and 3 bases at J, leaving 5 bases unmatched. The CDR3 protein is CAWSVLAESYEQYF. CDR3 DNA: TGTGCCTGGAGTGTGCTAGCGGAGAGCTACGAGCAGTACTTC.

The V call is TRBV28, the J call TRBJ2-7; D remains unclear. Germline V gene lookup returns CDR1 MDHEN and CDR2 SYDVKM. The CDR3 has 14 amino acids. Trimming pared 10 bases from V and 3 bases from J, leaving 19 bases between. As DNA, the CDR3 is TGTGCCACCCCATTTAGAGGAAACGGCTACGAGCAGTACTTC. Protein sequence: CATPFRGNGYEQYF. The full variable domain, its missing parts supplied by reference TRBV28 and TRBJ2-7, is DVKVTQSSRYLVKRTGEKVFLECVQDMDHENMFWYRQDPGLGLRLIYFSYDVKMKEKGDIPEGYSVSREKKERFSLILESASTNQTSMYLCATPFRGNGYEQYFGPGTRLTVT.

The chain employs TRBV6-5 and TRBJ1-5; D is perhaps TRBD1 (6 bases). Germline V gives CDR1 MNHEY, CDR2 SVGAGI. CDR3 length: 15 residues. The V gene lost 6 bases and the J gene lost 1 base, with 13 bases spanning the gap. The DNA for the CDR3 is TGTGCCAGCAGCCCGGGGGGGCGGAGCAATCAGCCCCAGCATTTT. Its translation is CASSPGGRSNQPQHF.

This clone has only a few counts. The rearrangement uses TRBV2 and TRBJ2-5, with a possible D match to TRBD1 (5 bases). V dropped 4 bases and J dropped 4 bases, with 13 bases sitting between them. The germline V gene has CDR1 SNHLY and CDR2 FYNNEI. The CDR3 loop spans 14 amino acids. CDR3 DNA: TGTGCCAGCAGTGGGGGCCCTCTGGGAGAGACCCAGTACTTC. This sequence encodes CASSGGPLGETQYF.

The V call is TRBV11-2, the J call TRBJ1-5; the D is unclear. CDR3 size: 13 residues. Germline loops: CDR1 SGHAT, CDR2 FQNNGV. Trimming pared 4 bases from V and 9 bases from J, leaving 13 bases between. The CDR3 bases are TGTGCCAGCAGCTCCGGGAGAGACGGGCCCCAGCATTTT. It translates to CASSSGRDGPQHF.

This sequence joins TRBV19 and TRBJ1-5; 9 bases line up with TRBD1. With 6 bases clipped from V and 4 bases from J, the junction kept 7 bases outside the gene matches. Germline V CDR1 and CDR2: LNHDA, SQIVND (reference sequence). The CDR3 has 15 residues. The CDR3 region is CASSLTGGGNQPQHF. CDR3 nucleotide sequence: TGTGCCAGTAGCCTCACAGGGGGCGGGAATCAGCCCCAGCATTTT.

The sample holds a few counts of this clone. The chain recombines TRBV2 with TRBJ2-7; no reliable D call. The CDR3 totals 13 residues. Trimming left V 8 bases short and J 0 bases short, with 11 bases between. Germline V gives CDR1 SNHLY, CDR2 FYNNEI. CDR3 sequence reads: CASLSYSSYEQYF. The DNA of the CDR3 is TGTGCCAGCTTGTCGTACAGCTCCTACGAGCAGTACTTC. Full variable domain (missing parts from reference TRBV2 and TRBJ2-7): EPEVTQTPSHQVTQMGQEVILRCVPISNHLYFYWYRQILGQKVEFLVSFYNNEISEKSEIFDDQFSVERPDGSNFTLKIRSTKLEDSAMYFCASLSYSSYEQYFGPGTRLTVT.

The gene calls are TRBV10-3 and TRBJ1-2, with TRBD1 as a possible D gene (5 bases). Trimming cost V 6 bases and J 0 bases, with 8 bases left between them. Germline V gene data show CDR1 as ENHRY and CDR2 as SYGVKD. The CDR3 loop spans 13 amino acids. This chain's CDR3 is CAIRTVSNYGYTF. In nucleotides, the CDR3 is TGTGCCATCAGGACAGTTTCTAACTATGGCTACACCTTC.

The CDR3: CASSGTIGYTF. DNA for the CDR3: TGTGCCAGCAGCGGGACTATTGGCTACACCTTC. The J gene is TRBJ1-2, the V gene TRBV6-6, with a weak D call TRBD1 (5 bases). CDR3 length equals 11 residues. With 6 bases removed from V and 7 bases from J, the gap between germline ends came to 9 bases. The germline V gene encodes CDR1 MNHNY and CDR2 SVGAGI (reference sequence).